This note documents a single T cell receptor (beta chain) sequence. Antigen: not known. The data stem from a study of CD8 T cells in ankylosing spondylitis. General study results and limits: Reportedly, disease-linked clones are significantly enriched in ankylosing spondylitis patients' matched synovial fluid. About 8 highly homologous variants made up a TCR beta motif, and this motif appeared characteristic of ankylosing spondylitis blood.

Trimming removed 0 bases from V and 1 base from J; junction bases left unmatched: 8. The length of the CDR3 is 17 residues. Germline assignment: CDR1 LGHDT and CDR2 YNNKEL (reference sequence). TCRdb passed the 5' RACE reads through MiXCR, listing each CDR3 protein once. The data contain 670,000 or so distinct CDR3 sequences, 15% to 20% of them seen just once; the ten biggest clones take up 15% to 20%. The receptor comes from a male donor with ankylosing spondylitis. This chain uses TRBV3-1 with TRBJ1-1; 7 bases match TRBD1. The specimen was blood, either unsorted or a sorted T cell fraction (not recorded which). CDR3 in amino acids: CASSQDLLTGKNTEAFF. CDR3 bases: TGTGCCAGCAGCCAAGATCTTTTGACAGGGAAGAACACTGAAGCTTTCTTT.